Listed below are T cell receptor beta chains from one sample, sequenced in a study of graft-versus-host responses after intestinal transplantation. No antigen is known for these receptors. Sequencing used immunoSEQ multiplex PCR; TCRdb keeps in-frame clones, though not all of them. The data contain about 86,000 clones, about 87% of them singletons. The source was unstimulated CD4+ T cells sorted from spleen or lymph node cells, collected before transplant. The receptors derive from a human donor who was the organ donor for an intestinal transplant. The CDR3 runs from the conserved cysteine through the conserved F or W. Each record gives: clone size, D gene, J gene, V gene, CDR3 DNA, CDR3 protein. The D gene is left open where the match is weak. The size entry is marked missing in some rows and otherwise reads once, few, many or a size class.

abundance: .; d_gene: .; j_gene: TRBJ1-1; v_gene: TRBV15; CDR3nt: TGTGCCACCAGCAGACGGCCCAGGGTAGGGAACACTGAAGCTTTCTTT; CDR3aa: CATSRRPRVGNTEAFF
abundance: .; d_gene: .; j_gene: TRBJ2-1; v_gene: TRBV7-3; CDR3nt: TGTGCCAGCAGCCTCGCAAGAGCTCGGTACAATGAGCAGTTCTTC; CDR3aa: CASSLARARYNEQFF
abundance: .; d_gene: .; j_gene: TRBJ2-1; v_gene: TRBV25-1; CDR3nt: TGTGCCAGCAGTCGTTATCTTACCGGGACACAGTACAATGAGCAGTTCTTC; CDR3aa: CASSRYLTGTQYNEQFF
abundance: .; d_gene: .; j_gene: TRBJ1-1; v_gene: TRBV2; CDR3nt: TGTGCCAGCAGTAGGGAGGACACTGAAGCTTTCTTT; CDR3aa: CASSREDTEAFF
abundance: .; d_gene: TRBD1; j_gene: TRBJ1-2; v_gene: TRBV5-1; CDR3nt: TGCGCCAGCAGCCCGCCGACAGGGGGACTCTTCTATAGGGGTTTGGATGGCTACACCTTC; CDR3aa: CASSPPTGGLFYRGLDGYTF
abundance: .; d_gene: .; j_gene: TRBJ2-1; v_gene: TRBV6-1; CDR3nt: TGTGCCAGCAGAACCCGACTAGGGAACTACAATGAGCAGTTCTTC; CDR3aa: CASRTRLGNYNEQFF
abundance: .; d_gene: .; j_gene: TRBJ2-5; v_gene: TRBV7-2; CDR3nt: TGTGCCAGCAGCTTTTTGACTCAAGAGACCCAGTACTTC; CDR3aa: CASSFLTQETQYF
abundance: .; d_gene: .; j_gene: TRBJ2-3; v_gene: TRBV28; CDR3nt: TGTGCCAGCAGTGCCCCTCAGGGGAAGGGCGGCACAGATACGCAGTATTTT; CDR3aa: CASSAPQGKGGTDTQYF
abundance: .; d_gene: .; j_gene: TRBJ1-2; v_gene: TRBV6-5; CDR3nt: TGTGCCAGCAGTCCCCGGGAGGGCTTTGGCTACACCTTC; CDR3aa: CASSPREGFGYTF
abundance: .; d_gene: .; j_gene: TRBJ2-4; v_gene: TRBV5-4; CDR3nt: TGTGCCAGCAGCTTGGGTGGGGGGGCCAAAAACATTCAGTACTTC; CDR3aa: CASSLGGGAKNIQYF
abundance: .; d_gene: TRBD2; j_gene: TRBJ2-7; v_gene: TRBV5-6; CDR3nt: TGTGCCAGCAGCTCCGCCGGGACAGGGAGTAGCGGGAGGGCCGCGCGGCACTTC; CDR3aa: CASSSAGTGSSGRAARHF
abundance: .; d_gene: TRBD2; j_gene: TRBJ2-5; v_gene: TRBV28; CDR3nt: TGTGCCAGCAGTATAGCGGGAGTAGGAGAGACCCAGTACTTC; CDR3aa: CASSIAGVGETQYF
abundance: .; d_gene: .; j_gene: TRBJ1-3; v_gene: TRBV5-5; CDR3nt: TGTGCCAGCAGCTGGGGGGGGAAGGGGCCAAACTCTGGAAACACCATATATTTT; CDR3aa: CASSWGGKGPNSGNTIYF
abundance: .; d_gene: .; j_gene: TRBJ2-7; v_gene: TRBV19; CDR3nt: TGTGCCAGTAGTGTCTTTAGCGGATCCTCCTACGAGCAGTACTTC; CDR3aa: CASSVFSGSSYEQYF
abundance: .; d_gene: .; j_gene: TRBJ1-1; v_gene: TRBV27; CDR3nt: TGTGCCAGCAGTTCCCCGAGGGAGCCTCGGACTGAAGCTTTCTTT; CDR3aa: CASSSPREPRTEAFF
abundance: .; d_gene: TRBD1; j_gene: TRBJ2-5; v_gene: TRBV5-1; CDR3nt: TGCGCCAGCAGCTGGGGAGACAGGGGTAAAGAGACCCAGTACTTC; CDR3aa: CASSWGDRGKETQYF
abundance: .; d_gene: .; j_gene: TRBJ1-4; v_gene: TRBV21-1; CDR3nt: TGTGCCAGCAGCAAAGAGGCGAGAGGCGGCAATGAAAAACTGTTTTTT; CDR3aa: CASSKEARGGNEKLFF
abundance: .; d_gene: .; j_gene: TRBJ2-7; v_gene: TRBV27; CDR3nt: TGTGCCAGCAGCCCTAACAGGGACTCCTACGAGCAGTACTTC; CDR3aa: CASSPNRDSYEQYF
abundance: .; d_gene: .; j_gene: TRBJ2-5; v_gene: TRBV5-1; CDR3nt: TGCGCCAGCAGCTTGCACCTACAGGGTAGTCAAGAGACCCAGTACTTC; CDR3aa: CASSLHLQGSQETQYF
abundance: once; d_gene: .; j_gene: TRBJ2-7; v_gene: TRBV19; CDR3nt: TGTGCCAGTAGTATTTGGCGGGGGCCTACCTACGAGCAGTACTTC; CDR3aa: CASSIWRGPTYEQYF
abundance: once; d_gene: TRBD1; j_gene: TRBJ2-2; v_gene: TRBV9; CDR3nt: TGTGCCAGCAGCGTGGGGACAGGGGAGGACACCGGGGAGCTGTTTTTT; CDR3aa: CASSVGTGEDTGELFF
abundance: .; d_gene: .; j_gene: TRBJ2-7; v_gene: TRBV5-1; CDR3nt: TGCGCCAGCACCACGACGGCGGGCCTTAACGAGCAGTACTTC; CDR3aa: CASTTTAGLNEQYF
abundance: .; d_gene: TRBD2; j_gene: TRBJ2-7; v_gene: TRBV5-5; CDR3nt: TGTGCCAGCAGCTTGGCTCCGGCGGGAGCCCTCGTTCGTGAGCAGTACTTC; CDR3aa: CASSLAPAGALVREQYF
abundance: .; d_gene: TRBD2; j_gene: TRBJ2-3; v_gene: TRBV6-1; CDR3nt: TGTGCCAGCAGTGTTGCGGGGGGCACAGATACGCAGTATTTT; CDR3aa: CASSVAGGTDTQYF
abundance: .; d_gene: .; j_gene: TRBJ2-3; v_gene: TRBV5-5; CDR3nt: TGTGCCAGCAGCTTGCCTCGGGAAGCACCAGATACGCAGTATTTT; CDR3aa: CASSLPREAPDTQYF
abundance: .; d_gene: TRBD1; j_gene: TRBJ1-2; v_gene: TRBV5-4; CDR3nt: TGTGCCAGCAGCTTGGCGTTCGGACAGGGGGCTAACTATGGCTACACCTTC; CDR3aa: CASSLAFGQGANYGYTF
abundance: .; d_gene: .; j_gene: TRBJ1-4; v_gene: TRBV11-2; CDR3nt: TGTGCCAGCAGCTTTGGCAGGGGTGGTTTTAGGGAAAAACTGTTTTTT; CDR3aa: CASSFGRGGFREKLFF
abundance: .; d_gene: .; j_gene: TRBJ1-2; v_gene: TRBV6-5; CDR3nt: TGTGCCAGCAGCCCCCTTATTGGCGGGAACTATGGCTACACCTTC; CDR3aa: CASSPLIGGNYGYTF
abundance: .; d_gene: .; j_gene: TRBJ1-1; v_gene: TRBV7-2; CDR3nt: TGTGCCAGCAGCTTAGAAGGGGGTCCTTACACTGAAGCTTTCTTT; CDR3aa: CASSLEGGPYTEAFF
abundance: .; d_gene: TRBD2; j_gene: TRBJ2-7; v_gene: TRBV7-2; CDR3nt: TGTGCCAGCAGCGGACTAGCGGGGGCAACCTACGAGCAGTACTTC; CDR3aa: CASSGLAGATYEQYF
abundance: .; d_gene: .; j_gene: TRBJ1-5; v_gene: TRBV7-2; CDR3nt: TGTGCCAGCAGCTTAGCGGGGGGTGTCTATCAGCCCCAGCATTTT; CDR3aa: CASSLAGGVYQPQHF
abundance: .; d_gene: TRBD1; j_gene: TRBJ1-1; v_gene: TRBV18; CDR3nt: TGTGCCAGCTCACCATTCACAGGGGGTACTGAAGCTTTCTTT; CDR3aa: CASSPFTGGTEAFF
abundance: once; d_gene: .; j_gene: TRBJ1-1; v_gene: TRBV6-1; CDR3nt: TGTGCCAGCGGTCGTGAAGCGCCGGGCACTGAAGCTTTCTTT; CDR3aa: CASGREAPGTEAFF
abundance: .; d_gene: TRBD2; j_gene: TRBJ2-4; v_gene: TRBV5-1; CDR3nt: TGCGCCAGCAGCCGGGGACTAGCGGGGGGGGACAAAAACATTCAGTACTTC; CDR3aa: CASSRGLAGGDKNIQYF
abundance: .; d_gene: TRBD1; j_gene: TRBJ2-2; v_gene: TRBV27; CDR3nt: TGTGCCAGCAGTTCGACAGGGGCGAACACCGGGGAGCTGTTTTTT; CDR3aa: CASSSTGANTGELFF
abundance: once; d_gene: TRBD1; j_gene: TRBJ1-1; v_gene: TRBV6-6; CDR3nt: TGTGCCAGCTGTATCCCGACAGGGCTGTACACTGAAGCTTTCTTT; CDR3aa: CASCIPTGLYTEAFF
abundance: few; d_gene: .; j_gene: TRBJ1-1; v_gene: TRBV6-5; CDR3nt: TGTGCCAGCAGTTACGCCACTCAAGCTTTCTTT; CDR3aa: CASSYATQAFF
abundance: .; d_gene: .; j_gene: TRBJ1-4; v_gene: TRBV4-1; CDR3nt: TGCGCCAGCAGCCAAGGTCAGGGCTCAGTTGAAAAACTGTTTTTT; CDR3aa: CASSQGQGSVEKLFF
abundance: .; d_gene: TRBD1; j_gene: TRBJ2-1; v_gene: TRBV11-3; CDR3nt: TGTGCCAGCAGCTTCTCACCCGGACAGGGCGATGAGCAGTTCTTC; CDR3aa: CASSFSPGQGDEQFF
abundance: once; d_gene: TRBD2; j_gene: TRBJ2-7; v_gene: TRBV7-6; CDR3nt: TGTGCCAGCAGCGCAAGGAGCGGGAGTCCCTACGAGCAGTACTTC; CDR3aa: CASSARSGSPYEQYF
abundance: .; d_gene: TRBD2; j_gene: TRBJ2-3; v_gene: TRBV7-3; CDR3nt: TGTGCCAGCAGCTTAATCGGCCCGGATAGCGGGGGGTTACTAGATACGCAGTATTTT; CDR3aa: CASSLIGPDSGGLLDTQYF
abundance: .; d_gene: .; j_gene: TRBJ2-1; v_gene: TRBV7-2; CDR3nt: TGTGCCAGCAGCTTGGCCGGGAGCTCCTACAATGAGCAGTTCTTC; CDR3aa: CASSLAGSSYNEQFF
abundance: .; d_gene: .; j_gene: TRBJ2-7; v_gene: TRBV28; CDR3nt: TGTGCCAGCAGACTCGACATTAACCTCTACGAGCAGTACTTC; CDR3aa: CASRLDINLYEQYF
abundance: once; d_gene: .; j_gene: TRBJ2-7; v_gene: TRBV6-4; CDR3nt: TGTGCCAGCAGTGACTCACCGTGGGGGCTGGGCTACGAGCAGTACTTC; CDR3aa: CASSDSPWGLGYEQYF
abundance: once; d_gene: TRBD1; j_gene: TRBJ1-2; v_gene: TRBV9; CDR3nt: TGTGCCAGCAGCGCAGTTATACGACCGGACAGGATAGACTATGGCTACACCTTC; CDR3aa: CASSAVIRPDRIDYGYTF
abundance: .; d_gene: .; j_gene: TRBJ1-2; v_gene: TRBV5-1; CDR3nt: TGCGCCAGCAGCCCGGGGGGGGCGGAAGGCTACACCTTC; CDR3aa: CASSPGGAEGYTF
abundance: .; d_gene: TRBD1; j_gene: TRBJ1-4; v_gene: TRBV5-1; CDR3nt: TGCGCCAGCAGTCAGGGGGCTGGGGAAAAACTGTTTTTT; CDR3aa: CASSQGAGEKLFF
abundance: .; d_gene: .; j_gene: TRBJ2-2; v_gene: TRBV7-3; CDR3nt: TGTGCCAGCAGCTTAACCCCCAGCACCGGGGAGCTGTTTTTT; CDR3aa: CASSLTPSTGELFF
abundance: .; d_gene: .; j_gene: TRBJ2-5; v_gene: TRBV5-1; CDR3nt: TGCGCCAGCAGCTTACTCCAAGAGACCCAGTACTTC; CDR3aa: CASSLLQETQYF
abundance: .; d_gene: TRBD2; j_gene: TRBJ2-2; v_gene: TRBV7-3; CDR3nt: TGTGCCAGCAGCTTAGCGGGGGGTTACACCGGGGAGCTGTTTTTT; CDR3aa: CASSLAGGYTGELFF
abundance: .; d_gene: TRBD2; j_gene: TRBJ2-3; v_gene: TRBV5-1; CDR3nt: TGCGCCAGCAGTCCCATAGCGGGAGGAATAAGAGATACGCAGTATTTT; CDR3aa: CASSPIAGGIRDTQYF
abundance: .; d_gene: .; j_gene: TRBJ1-2; v_gene: TRBV19; CDR3nt: TGTGCCAGTAGTAAACGCTTGGGGCTGAAGGTCGGCTATGGCTACACCTTC; CDR3aa: CASSKRLGLKVGYGYTF
abundance: .; d_gene: TRBD1; j_gene: TRBJ1-2; v_gene: TRBV9; CDR3nt: TGTGCCAGCAGCGGACAGGGTAGAACTAACTATGGCTACACCTTC; CDR3aa: CASSGQGRTNYGYTF
abundance: few; d_gene: .; j_gene: TRBJ1-6; v_gene: TRBV10-3; CDR3nt: TGTGCCATCAGTGAGGGTGTCGGAGGCCTTGGGGCCTATAATTCACCCCTCCACTTT; CDR3aa: CAISEGVGGLGAYNSPLHF
abundance: .; d_gene: .; j_gene: TRBJ2-1; v_gene: TRBV5-1; CDR3nt: TGCGCCAGCAGCCCTCCCGAGCGGATGGACAATGAGCAGTTCTTC; CDR3aa: CASSPPERMDNEQFF
abundance: .; d_gene: TRBD2; j_gene: TRBJ2-2; v_gene: TRBV7-7; CDR3nt: TGTGCTAGCAGCTCCAAGGGACTAGCGGGAGGGAACACCGGGGAGCTGTTTTTT; CDR3aa: CASSSKGLAGGNTGELFF